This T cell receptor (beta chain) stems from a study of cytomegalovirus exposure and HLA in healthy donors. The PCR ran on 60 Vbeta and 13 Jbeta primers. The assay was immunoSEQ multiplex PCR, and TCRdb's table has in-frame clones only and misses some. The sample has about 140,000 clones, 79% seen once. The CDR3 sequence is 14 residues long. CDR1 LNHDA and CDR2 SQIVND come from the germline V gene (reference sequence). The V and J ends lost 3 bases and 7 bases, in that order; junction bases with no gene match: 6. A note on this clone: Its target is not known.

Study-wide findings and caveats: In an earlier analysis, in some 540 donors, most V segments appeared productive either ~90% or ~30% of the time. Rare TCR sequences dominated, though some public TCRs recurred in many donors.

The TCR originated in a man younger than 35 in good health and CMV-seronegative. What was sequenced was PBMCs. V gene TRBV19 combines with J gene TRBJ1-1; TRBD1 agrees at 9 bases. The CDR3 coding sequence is TGTGCCAGTAGTATTACAGGGGGCGCGAGTGAAGCTTTCTTT. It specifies CASSITGGASEAFF.